This TCR beta chain comes out of a study of T-cell memory formation after mild COVID-19. Points from the study as a whole: Pre-infection memory contained some responding clones, which suggested that cross-reactive memory had joined.

Only a few counts were recorded for this clonotype. Antigen unknown. TCRdb ran MiXCR on the 5' RACE reads and lists one entry per CDR3 protein. Of 100,000 or so distinct CDR3 sequences in the sample, 11% are singletons; the top ten hold approximately 40%. Germline CDR1 reads LNHDA; CDR2 reads SQIVND (reference sequence). V was trimmed by 1 base and J by 7 bases, leaving 10 bases between them. The CDR3 consists of 13 residues. J is TRBJ1-2 and V is TRBV19; D ambiguous. The TCR comes from a man aged 18 to 30 who had mild COVID-19 (a few samples of this study predate the infection). Cell type and time point are not known. Sequenced material: PBMCs or a T cell subset sorted from them (not recorded which). CDR3 DNA: TGTGCCAGTAGTATAGTTACAGCTGGTGGCTACACCTTC. Protein: CASSIVTAGGYTF.